Detailed here is one TCR beta chain. This record comes from a study of blood T cell repertoires in COVID-19. Study-wide context: In each case, the material was cDNA or gDNA derived from T cells, B-cell-depleted T cells, or PBMCs.

The V end was cut by 2 bases, the J end by 3 bases, with 17 bases between. CDR1 is SQVTM and CDR2 is ANQGSEA in the germline V gene. The CDR3 totals 15 residues. Per the study methods: Reference gene primers were amplified, and this amplification served to estimate nucleated cell counts. Method: immunoSEQ multiplex PCR; TCRdb's copy keeps in-frame clones and lacks some. V, J and clone size were drawn from that table, and D and trimming were deduced from the DNA. The repertoire holds approximately 150,000 clones, with over 75% as singletons. What was sequenced was peripheral blood. This clonotype originated in a woman between 45 and 60 years old with acute or convalescent COVID-19. The V call is TRBV29-1, the J call TRBJ2-7, with D maybe TRBD1 (6 bases). The CDR3 is CSVEIAQGSRYEQYF. CDR3 DNA sequence: TGCAGCGTTGAAATCGCCCAGGGGAGTCGCTACGAGCAGTACTTC.